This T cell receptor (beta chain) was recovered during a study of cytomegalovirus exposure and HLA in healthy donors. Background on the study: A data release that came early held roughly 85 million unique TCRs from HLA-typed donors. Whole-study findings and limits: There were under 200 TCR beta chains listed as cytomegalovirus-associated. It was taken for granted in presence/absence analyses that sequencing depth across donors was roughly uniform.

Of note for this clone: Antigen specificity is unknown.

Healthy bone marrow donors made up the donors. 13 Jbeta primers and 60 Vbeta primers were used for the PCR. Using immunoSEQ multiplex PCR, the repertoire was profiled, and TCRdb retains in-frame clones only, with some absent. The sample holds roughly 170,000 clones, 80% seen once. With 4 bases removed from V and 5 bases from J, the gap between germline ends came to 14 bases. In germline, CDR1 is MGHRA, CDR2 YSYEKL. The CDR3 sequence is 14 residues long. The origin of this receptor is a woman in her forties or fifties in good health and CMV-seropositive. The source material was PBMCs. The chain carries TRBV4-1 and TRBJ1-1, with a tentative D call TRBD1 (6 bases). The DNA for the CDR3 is TGCGCCAGCAGCCGCAGGGGTTCGTGGACTGAAGCTTTCTTT. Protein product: CASSRRGSWTEAFF.